These 13 T cell receptor beta chains originate from one sample sequenced in a study of T cells after yellow fever vaccination. TCRdb called the 5' RACE reads again in MiXCR, with one record for every CDR3 protein. The table has around 320,000 distinct CDR3 sequences, 7.5% to 9.5% seen once. Sequencing was performed on CD4+ T cells sorted from PBMCs, taken 5 days after the yellow fever booster vaccination. The receptors were sampled from a man younger than 35 who received the YFV17D yellow fever vaccine.

The rearrangement uses TRBV6-2 or TRBV6-3 and TRBJ2-7, with D perhaps matching TRBD1 (6 bases). Trimming shortened V by 5 bases and J by 1 base, and 12 bases separated the two germline ends. Germline V gene data show CDR1 as MNHEY and CDR2 as SVGEGT. The CDR3 covers 14 residues. The CDR3 loop reads CASSQDRISYEQYF. The CDR3 DNA sequence: TGTGCCAGCAGTCAGGACAGAATTTCCTACGAGCAGTACTTC.

This clonotype showed up just a few times. The V gene is TRBV18, the J gene TRBJ2-6, with D unclear. CDR1 and CDR2 (germline): KGHSH, LQKENI. Trimming pared 3 bases from V and 0 bases from J, leaving 9 bases between. The CDR3 loop spans 16 amino acids. The CDR3 here is CASSPDGRSGANVLTF. CDR3 nucleotides: TGTGCCAGCTCACCGGACGGCCGCTCTGGGGCCAACGTCCTGACTTTC.

This clonotype appeared a few times. The V gene is TRBV18, the J gene TRBJ1-5; D might be TRBD1 (5 bases). V was clipped by 3 bases and J by 5 bases, with 17 bases between them. Germline V CDR1 and CDR2: KGHSH, LQKENI. The CDR3 runs 16 residues. The CDR3 bases are TGTGCCAGCTCACCTGGGCAGGGCGGGACGGATCAGCCCCAGCATTTT. Protein sequence: CASSPGQGGTDQPQHF.

The sample holds many counts of this clonotype. V and J are TRBV19 and TRBJ1-6; D ambiguous. Trimming removed 1 base at V and 8 bases at J, with 9 bases between. The CDR3 covers 14 residues. Germline CDR1 reads LNHDA; CDR2 reads SQIVND (reference sequence). CDR3 DNA sequence: TGTGCCAGTAGTATAGGGACTCCGGATTCACCCCTCCACTTT. Its protein product is CASSIGTPDSPLHF.

The chain recombines TRBV5-1 with TRBJ2-3; a weak D match, TRBD2 (5 bases). V gave up 9 bases and J gave up 3 bases, with 26 bases separating them. This CDR3 region has 17 residues. Germline CDR1 and CDR2: SGHRS and YFSETQ. The CDR3 spells CATKLGFGEGKTDTQYF. Here the CDR3 DNA reads TGCGCCACTAAGCTTGGGTTCGGGGAAGGTAAAACAGATACGCAGTATTTT.

This chain links TRBV4-2 with TRBJ1-2, with D unresolved. The V end was cut by 0 bases, the J end by 1 base, with 15 bases between. The CDR3 is 17 amino acids. Germline CDR1 is LGHNA and CDR2 is YNFKEQ. CDR3 amino acids: CASSQERLTAGNYGYTF. The CDR3 coding sequence is TGTGCCAGCAGCCAAGAAAGGTTAACGGCCGGTAACTATGGCTACACCTTC.

The table lists this clonotype with a few counts. The chain couples TRBV10-3 to TRBJ2-6; D may be TRBD1 (5 bases). Trimming took off 4 bases at V and 0 bases at J, with 7 bases between the two ends. The CDR3 runs to 15 residues. Germline-derived CDR1 and CDR2 are ENHRY and SYGVKD. The CDR3 nucleotides are TGTGCCATCAGTGGACAGCTCTCTGGGGCCAACGTCCTGACTTTC. The encoded protein is CAISGQLSGANVLTF.

In this sample, this clonotype turned up many times. The chain combines TRBV9 with TRBJ2-7; 8 bases line up with TRBD1. The CDR3 is made up of 16 amino acids. Per the germline V gene, CDR1 is SGDLS and CDR2 is YYNGEE. V lost 0 bases and J lost 0; bases outside the gene matches: 5. CDR3 DNA sequence: TGTGCCAGCAGCGTAGGGTCAGGGGGCCCCTCCTACGAGCAGTACTTC. Amino acid sequence: CASSVGSGGPSYEQYF.

This clonotype has only a few counts. V usage is TRBV20-1 and J usage is TRBJ2-7; perhaps D is TRBD1 or TRBD2 (5 bases each). V lost 0 bases to trimming and J lost 7 bases, with 13 bases between them. This CDR3 region has 13 residues. From germline, CDR1 is DFQATT and CDR2 SNEGSKA (reference sequence). This chain's CDR3 is CSARDGGVLEQYF. CDR3 nucleotides: TGCAGTGCTAGAGATGGGGGAGTACTTGAGCAGTACTTC.

V gene TRBV5-1 combines with J gene TRBJ2-4; no clear D gene. V shed 0 bases and J shed 5 bases, with 6 bases lying between them. Germline lookup yields CDR1 SGHRS and CDR2 YFSETQ. The CDR3 covers 13 residues. The DNA for the CDR3 is TGCGCCAGCAGCTTGGGACGTCAAAACATTCAGTACTTC. Its protein is CASSLGRQNIQYF.

This rearrangement joins TRBV27 to TRBJ1-1; 7 bases line up with TRBD1. CDR1 is MNHEY, CDR2 SMNVEV, per germline (reference sequence). J lost 2 bases, V lost 4 bases, and 16 bases had no gene match. The CDR3 spans 18 residues. The CDR3 DNA reads as TGTGCCAGCAGTTCCCAGGGGGGGGGACTGAGGGTTAACACTGAAGCTTTCTTT. Amino acids: CASSSQGGGLRVNTEAFF.

The chain carries TRBV20-1 and TRBJ2-3; 10 nucleotides agree with TRBD2. CDR3 length: 14 amino acids. The V gene end was trimmed by 5 bases and the J gene end by 0 bases; junction bases not matched to a gene: 2. The germline CDR1 and CDR2 sequences are DFQATT and SNEGSKA (reference sequence). This CDR3 reads CSASLAGSTDTQYF. The CDR3 nucleotides read TGCAGTGCTTCACTAGCGGGAAGCACAGATACGCAGTATTTT.

A few counts support this clonotype. The chain uses TRBV7-2 and TRBJ2-4; no firm D call. Germline loops: CDR1 SGHTA, CDR2 FQGNSA. V shed 6 bases and J shed 0 bases, with 12 bases lying between them. The CDR3 has 15 amino acids. CDR3 DNA: TGTGCCAGCAGTTACCAGCCCTTAGCCAAAAACATTCAGTACTTC. It specifies CASSYQPLAKNIQYF.